This TCR beta chain emerged from a study of T cell repertoires in cytomegalovirus infection. The overall study: As its CMV epitopes, the study selected recently identified HLA-C-restricted and well-studied HLA-B-restricted targets. Shared public TCR beta signatures pointed to both CMV infection and a matching HLA type.

TCRdb reprocessed the reads via MiXCR and lists one record per CDR3 protein. Of tens of thousands of distinct CDR3 sequences listed, around a fifth were seen once; the top ten hold around 64%. In its sample, this clonotype was seen a few times. Its antigen is not identified. Germline V gene data show CDR1 as SGHTA and CDR2 as FQGTGA. Trimming removed 5 bases from V and 3 bases from J, with 11 bases in between. This CDR3 region has 14 residues. The study's findings and limits: Identification of carriers of CMV plus the relevant HLA was performed using cumulative public TCR beta family frequency. CMV-specific TCR beta clonotypes restricted by HLA-C were the ones dominating the ex vivo response.

The chain is built from TRBV7-3 and TRBJ2-1; D is unclear. This sequence was found in a human donor in good health (CMV status not recorded). Some clones in this sample may be carry-over from other donors' samples. The material sequenced was CD8+ T cells from cultured PBMCs, taken from culture after CMV antigen stimulation. The CDR3 protein is CASSPGWDYNEQFF. The DNA of the CDR3 is TGTGCCAGCAGCCCGGGCTGGGACTACAATGAGCAGTTCTTC. The whole variable domain, filled in from reference TRBV7-3 and TRBJ2-1, reads GAGVSQTPSNKVTEKGKYVELRCDPISGHTALYWYRQSLGQGPEFLIYFQGTGAADDSGLPNDRFFAVRPEGSVSTLKIQRTERGDSAVYLCASSPGWDYNEQFFGPGTRLTVL.